Following are 14 T cell receptor beta chains from one sample sequenced in a study of OX40 agonist ivuxolimab in advanced cancers. The assay was immunoSEQ multiplex PCR, and TCRdb's table has in-frame clones only and misses some. The data show over 75,000 clones, with 91% seen just once and roughly 8.9% held by the top ten. Sample: CD4+ or CD8+ T cells sorted from blood, taken in a trial of the OX40 agonist ivuxolimab. Source of these receptors: an adult with an advanced solid tumor such as melanoma, head and neck, liver or kidney cancer.

This clone was counted a few times. J is TRBJ2-7 and V is TRBV27; the match to TRBD1 covers 8 bases. With 8 bases clipped from V and 2 bases from J, the junction kept 2 bases outside the gene matches. The CDR3 length is 12 residues. The germline CDR1 and CDR2 sequences are MNHEY and SMNVEV (reference sequence). The CDR3 DNA follows: TGTGCCAGCTCGGACAGGGCCTACGAGCAGTACTTC. Translating it yields CASSDRAYEQYF.

The chain recombines TRBV10-3 with TRBJ2-1; either TRBD1 or TRBD2 may fit D (5 bases each). Trimming stripped 5 bases from V and 14 bases from J, with 19 bases between. This CDR3 spans 13 amino acids. Germline V gene lookup returns CDR1 ENHRY and CDR2 SYGVKD. CDR3 DNA: TGTGCCATCAGTTCCTTAGGGGAGCACGTGGAGTTCTTC. This gives the protein CAISSLGEHVEFF.

The chain joins TRBV7-8 to TRBJ1-3; 9 positions agree with TRBD1. CDR3 length equals 14 residues. Germline-derived CDR1 and CDR2 are SGHVS and FQNEAQ. V trimming: 4 bases; J trimming: 4 bases; junction bases outside the gene matches: 2. In DNA form, the CDR3 reads TGTGCCAGCAGCTGGGACAGGGACGGAAACACCATATATTTT. It is translated as CASSWDRDGNTIYF.

A single count supports this clone. The V call is TRBV2, the J call TRBJ2-7, with 8 positions matching TRBD1. This CDR3 is built from 16 residues. After removal of 6 bases from V and 2 bases from J, the junction contained 12 bases not matched to a gene. CDR1 is SNHLY, CDR2 FYNNEI, per germline. CDR3 sequence: CASSISGQELAYEQYF. CDR3 in DNA: TGTGCCAGCAGCATCTCGGGACAGGAATTAGCCTACGAGCAGTACTTC. Complete variable domain (other parts from reference TRBV2 and TRBJ2-7): EPEVTQTPSHQVTQMGQEVILRCVPISNHLYFYWYRQILGQKVEFLVSFYNNEISEKSEIFDDQFSVERPDGSNFTLKIRSTKLEDSAMYFCASSISGQELAYEQYFGPGTRLTVT.

The chain is built from TRBV28 and TRBJ1-1; D remains unclear. The germline V gene encodes CDR1 MDHEN and CDR2 SYDVKM. Between the trimmed V and J ends, which lost 7 bases and 3 bases, there was a span of 15 bases. There are 14 residues in the CDR3. CDR3 amino acids: CASTPTLADTEAFF. The CDR3, as DNA: TGTGCCAGCACCCCGACATTGGCGGACACTGAAGCTTTCTTT.

The chain is built from TRBV5-1 and TRBJ2-1, with a possible D match to TRBD2 (6 bases). Germline V gives CDR1 SGHRS, CDR2 YFSETQ. The V end lost 4 bases, the J end lost 3 bases, and 11 bases lay between the germline ends. This CDR3 region has 14 residues. CDR3 protein: CASSRDSLYNEQFF. DNA of the CDR3: TGCGCCAGCAGCCGGGACTCGCTCTACAATGAGCAGTTCTTC.

The genes are TRBV13 and TRBJ1-5; D is ambiguous. The V end was cut by 3 bases, the J end by 3 bases, with 9 bases between. This CDR3 has 14 amino acids. The V gene's germline CDR1 is PRHDT and CDR2 FYEKMQ (reference sequence). CDR3 nucleotide sequence: TGTGCCAGCAGCTTGGACCCCTTCAATCAGCCCCAGCATTTT. Encoded protein: CASSLDPFNQPQHF.

V is TRBV5-1 and J is TRBJ2-3; D is possibly TRBD1 (6 bases). With 0 bases removed from V and 2 bases from J, the gap between germline ends came to 16 bases. The CDR3 covers 17 residues. Per the germline V gene, CDR1 is SGHRS and CDR2 is YFSETQ. The CDR3 nucleotides read TGCGCCAGCAGCTTGGGAAGCCAGGGGCTATTCACAGATACGCAGTATTTT. Its protein product is CASSLGSQGLFTDTQYF.

The chain is built from TRBV5-1 and TRBJ1-1; D is perhaps TRBD1 (5 bases). The CDR3 sequence is 16 residues long. Per the germline V gene, CDR1 is SGHRS and CDR2 is YFSETQ. The V end lost 4 bases, the J end lost 1 base, and 17 bases lay between the germline ends. In DNA, the CDR3 is TGCGCCAGCAGCCGTAACCCCGCAGGGCGGAACACTGAAGCTTTCTTT. This encodes CASSRNPAGRNTEAFF.

The count of this clone is one. The V call is TRBV27, the J call TRBJ1-1; D uncertain. From germline, CDR1 is MNHEY and CDR2 SMNVEV (reference sequence). Trimming took off 3 bases at V and 1 base at J, with 9 bases between the two ends. CDR3 length: 14 amino acids. The DNA for the CDR3 is TGTGCCAGCAGTTTGGTGTTCTCGAACACTGAAGCTTTCTTT. This sequence encodes CASSLVFSNTEAFF.

The sample holds one count of this clone. V is TRBV11-2 and J is TRBJ2-1, with 9 bases that match TRBD2. Germline values: CDR1 SGHAT, CDR2 FQNNGV. There are 16 residues in the CDR3. Germline trimming cut 0 bases from V and 5 bases from J; bases unmatched to any gene: 5. Written as DNA, the CDR3 is TGTGCCAGCAGCTTAGATCGGACTAGCGCCAACAATGAGCAGTTCTTC. The encoded protein is CASSLDRTSANNEQFF.

In DNA form, the CDR3 reads TGTGCCAGCAGCTTAAGGCTAGCGGGAAGCTCCTACGAGCAGTACTTC. Amino acid sequence: CASSLRLAGSSYEQYF. This chain joins TRBV7-6 and TRBJ2-7; 9 nucleotides align to TRBD2. Germline CDR1 and CDR2: SGHVS and FNYEAQ. There are 16 residues in the CDR3. Losses at the gene ends were 2 bases for V and 0 bases for J; bases not matched to a gene: 5.

V is TRBV9 and J is TRBJ1-4; a weak D match, TRBD1 (6 bases). The CDR3 totals 15 residues. CDR1 is SGDLS, CDR2 YYNGEE, per germline. Trimming cost V 0 bases and J 7 bases, with 13 bases left between them. This CDR3 is CASSVGEGGSEKLFF. In DNA, the CDR3 is TGTGCCAGCAGCGTAGGTGAAGGGGGGTCTGAAAAACTGTTTTTT.

The chain is built from TRBV18 and TRBJ1-2; 10 bases are a match to TRBD1. Germline assignment: CDR1 KGHSH and CDR2 LQKENI. There are 14 residues in the CDR3. The V segment lost 3 bases and the J segment 4 bases; nucleotides outside the gene matches: 2. As DNA, the CDR3 is TGTGCCAGCTCACCGGGACAGGGGATCTATGGCTACACCTTC. As protein: CASSPGQGIYGYTF.